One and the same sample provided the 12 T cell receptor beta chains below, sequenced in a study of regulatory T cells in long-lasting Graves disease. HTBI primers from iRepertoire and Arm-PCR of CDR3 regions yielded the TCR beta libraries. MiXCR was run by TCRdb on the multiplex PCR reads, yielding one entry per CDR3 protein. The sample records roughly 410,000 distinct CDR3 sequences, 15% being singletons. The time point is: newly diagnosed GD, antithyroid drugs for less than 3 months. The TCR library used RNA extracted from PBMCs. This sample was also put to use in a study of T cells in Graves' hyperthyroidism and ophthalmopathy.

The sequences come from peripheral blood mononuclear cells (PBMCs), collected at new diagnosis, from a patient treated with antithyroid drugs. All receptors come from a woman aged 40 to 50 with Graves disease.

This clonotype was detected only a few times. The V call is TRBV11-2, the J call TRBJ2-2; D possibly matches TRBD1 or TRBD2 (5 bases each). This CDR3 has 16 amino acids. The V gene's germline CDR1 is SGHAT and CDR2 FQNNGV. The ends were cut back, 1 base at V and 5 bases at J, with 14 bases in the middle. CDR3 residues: CASSLGVGDGTGELFF. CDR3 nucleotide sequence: TGTGCCAGCAGCTTAGGGGTGGGGGATGGGACCGGGGAGCTGTTTTTT.

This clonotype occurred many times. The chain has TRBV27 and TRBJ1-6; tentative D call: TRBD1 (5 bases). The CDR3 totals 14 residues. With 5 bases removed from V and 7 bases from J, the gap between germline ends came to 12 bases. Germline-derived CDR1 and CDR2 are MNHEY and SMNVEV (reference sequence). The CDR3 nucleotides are TGTGCCAGCAGTCCGGGACTTTGGAATTCACCCCTCCACTTT. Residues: CASSPGLWNSPLHF.

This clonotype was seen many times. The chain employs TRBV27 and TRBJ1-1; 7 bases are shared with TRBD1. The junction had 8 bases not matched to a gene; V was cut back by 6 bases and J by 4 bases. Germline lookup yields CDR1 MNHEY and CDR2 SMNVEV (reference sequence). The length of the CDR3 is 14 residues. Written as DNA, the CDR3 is TGTGCCAGCAGGATAGGACAGGAGGGCACTGAAGCTTTCTTT. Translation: CASRIGQEGTEAFF.

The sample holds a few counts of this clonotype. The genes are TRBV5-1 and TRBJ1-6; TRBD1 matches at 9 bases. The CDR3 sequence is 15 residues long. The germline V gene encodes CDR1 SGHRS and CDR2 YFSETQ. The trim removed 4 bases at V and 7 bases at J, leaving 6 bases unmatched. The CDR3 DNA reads TGCGCCAGCAGCGACGGACAGGGGAGGAATTCACCCCTCCACTTT. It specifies CASSDGQGRNSPLHF.

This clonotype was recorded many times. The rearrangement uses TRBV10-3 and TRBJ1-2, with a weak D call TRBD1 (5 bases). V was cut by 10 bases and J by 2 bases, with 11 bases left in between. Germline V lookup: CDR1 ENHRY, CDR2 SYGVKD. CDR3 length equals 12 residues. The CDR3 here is CATQTENYGYTF. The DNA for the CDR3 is TGTGCCACTCAGACAGAAAACTATGGCTACACCTTC.

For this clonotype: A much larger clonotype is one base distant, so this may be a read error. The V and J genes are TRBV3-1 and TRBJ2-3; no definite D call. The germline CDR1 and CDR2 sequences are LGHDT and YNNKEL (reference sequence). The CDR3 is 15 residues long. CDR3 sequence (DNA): TGTGCCAGCAGCCAAGATGCTAGGAACACAGATACGCGGTATTTT. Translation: CASSQDARNTDTRYF.

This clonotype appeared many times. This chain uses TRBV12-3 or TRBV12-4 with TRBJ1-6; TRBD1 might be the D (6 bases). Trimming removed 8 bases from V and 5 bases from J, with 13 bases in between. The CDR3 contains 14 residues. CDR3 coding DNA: TGTGCCAGCGCCCGGGACACAAATAATTCACCCCTCCACTTT. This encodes CASARDTNNSPLHF.

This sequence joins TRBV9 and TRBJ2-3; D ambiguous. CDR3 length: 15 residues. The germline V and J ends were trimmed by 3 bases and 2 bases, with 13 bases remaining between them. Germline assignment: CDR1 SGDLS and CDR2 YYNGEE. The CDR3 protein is CASSEEGPSTDTQYF. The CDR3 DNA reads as TGTGCCAGCAGCGAAGAAGGGCCCTCCACAGATACGCAGTATTTT.

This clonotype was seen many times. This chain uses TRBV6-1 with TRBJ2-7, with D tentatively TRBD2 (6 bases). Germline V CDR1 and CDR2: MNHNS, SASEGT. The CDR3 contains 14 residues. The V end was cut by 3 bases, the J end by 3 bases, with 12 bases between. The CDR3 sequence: CASSEGGGGYEQYF. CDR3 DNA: TGTGCCAGCAGTGAGGGAGGAGGTGGCTACGAGCAGTACTTC.

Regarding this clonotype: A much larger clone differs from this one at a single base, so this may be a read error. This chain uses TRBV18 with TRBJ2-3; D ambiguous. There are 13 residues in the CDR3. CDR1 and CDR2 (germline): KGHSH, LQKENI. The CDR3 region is CASSPAWTDTHYF. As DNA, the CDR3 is TGTGCCAGCTCACCCGCCTGGACGGATACGCACTATTTT.

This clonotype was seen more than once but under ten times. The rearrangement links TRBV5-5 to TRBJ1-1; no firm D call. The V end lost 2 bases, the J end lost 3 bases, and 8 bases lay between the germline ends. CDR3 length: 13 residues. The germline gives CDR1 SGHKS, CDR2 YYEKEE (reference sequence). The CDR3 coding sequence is TGTGCCAGCAGCTTCGGATCGGACACTGAAGCTTTCTTT. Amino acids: CASSFGSDTEAFF.

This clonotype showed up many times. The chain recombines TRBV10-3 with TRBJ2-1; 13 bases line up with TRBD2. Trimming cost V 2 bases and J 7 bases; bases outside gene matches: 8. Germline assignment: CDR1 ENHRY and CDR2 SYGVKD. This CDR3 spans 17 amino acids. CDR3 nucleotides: TGTGCCATCAGTGAGCTAAGGACTAGCGGGAGAACGAATGAGCAGTTCTTC. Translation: CAISELRTSGRTNEQFF.